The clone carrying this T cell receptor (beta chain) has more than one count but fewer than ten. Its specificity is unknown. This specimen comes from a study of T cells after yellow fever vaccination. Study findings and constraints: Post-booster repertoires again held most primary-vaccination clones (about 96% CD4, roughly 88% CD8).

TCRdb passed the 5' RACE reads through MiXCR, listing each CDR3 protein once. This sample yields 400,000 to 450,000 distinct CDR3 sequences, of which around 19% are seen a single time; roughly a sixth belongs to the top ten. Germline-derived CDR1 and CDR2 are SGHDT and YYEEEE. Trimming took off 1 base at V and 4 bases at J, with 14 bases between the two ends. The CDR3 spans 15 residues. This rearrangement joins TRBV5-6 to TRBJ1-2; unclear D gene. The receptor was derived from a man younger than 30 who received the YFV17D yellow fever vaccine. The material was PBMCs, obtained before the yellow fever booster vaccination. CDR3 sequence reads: CASSLFAGNSYGYTF. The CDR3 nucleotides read TGTGCCAGCAGCTTGTTTGCGGGAAATAGCTATGGCTACACCTTC. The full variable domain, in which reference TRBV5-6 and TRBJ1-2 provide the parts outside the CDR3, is DAGVTQSPTHLIKTRGQQVTLRCSPKSGHDTVSWYQQALGQGPQFIFQYYEEEERQRGNFPDRFSGHQFPNYSSELNVNALLLGDSALYLCASSLFAGNSYGYTFGSGTRLTVV.